These 18 T cell receptor beta chains came from one sample sequenced in a study of T-cell reconstitution after alpha-beta-depleted transplantation in children. Molecular barcoding with unique molecular identifiers was used for the TCRbeta library. TCRdb independently ran MiXCR on the PCR reads; one entry per CDR3 protein. The sample contains approximately 170,000 distinct CDR3 sequences, around 10% of which appear only once. The specimen comprised PBMCs, sampled before TCRalphabeta/CD19-depleted stem cell transplant. These receptors originate from a boy younger than 10 with acute myeloid leukemia, due to receive a stem cell transplant.

This clonotype showed up many times. This chain joins TRBV6-5 and TRBJ1-4; TRBD1 might be the D (5 bases). Germline-derived CDR1 and CDR2 are MNHEY and SVGAGI. V was shortened by 2 bases and J by 8 bases, with 9 bases between the two germline ends. This CDR3 is built from 13 residues. The CDR3 spells CASSYGGGEKLFF. DNA for the CDR3: TGTGCCAGCAGTTACGGGGGAGGGGAAAAACTGTTTTTT.

This clonotype was observed many times. The chain joins TRBV20-1 to TRBJ2-3; 7 bases map to TRBD2. The CDR3 covers 14 residues. The V and J ends lost 2 bases and 3 bases, in that order; junction bases with no gene match: 5. Germline CDR1 is DFQATT and CDR2 is SNEGSKA (reference sequence). The CDR3 DNA is TGCAGTGCTAGACAGAGCGGGGTTACAGATACGCAGTATTTT. Its protein is CSARQSGVTDTQYF.

This clonotype was recorded at least ten times. V and J are TRBV29-1 and TRBJ2-5, with TRBD2 matching over 8 bases. The germline gives CDR1 SQVTM, CDR2 ANQGSEA. V shed 4 bases and J 5 bases; nucleotides not matched to a gene: 9. This CDR3 spans 14 amino acids. CDR3 sequence reads: CSVGLAGSLETQYF. The CDR3 DNA sequence: TGCAGCGTTGGGCTAGCGGGTTCATTGGAGACCCAGTACTTC.

This clonotype was recorded at least ten times. V gene TRBV5-1 combines with J gene TRBJ2-5; D perhaps matches TRBD1 (5 bases). The V gene's germline CDR1 is SGHRS and CDR2 YFSETQ. The CDR3 totals 18 residues. Trimming shortened V by 0 bases and J by 5 bases, and 23 bases separated the two germline ends. CDR3 sequence (DNA): TGCGCCAGCAGCTTGGGGGGCCCGCTAGGGGCCTTCAGGGAGACCCAGTACTTC. It codes for CASSLGGPLGAFRETQYF.

This clonotype has at least ten counts. The chain combines TRBV7-2 with TRBJ2-3, with 8 bases aligning to TRBD2. The CDR3 sequence is 15 residues long. After removal of 1 base from V and 1 base from J, the junction contained 1 base not matched to a gene. Per the germline V gene, CDR1 is SGHTA and CDR2 is FQGNSA. This CDR3 is CASSLDSGGTDTQYF. In DNA, the CDR3 is TGTGCCAGCAGCTTAGATAGCGGGGGCACAGATACGCAGTATTTT.

This clonotype came up many times. The V and J genes are TRBV28 and TRBJ2-2; TRBD2 aligns across 8 bases. The CDR3 sequence is 19 residues long. Germline assignment: CDR1 MDHEN and CDR2 SYDVKM. Trimming at V came to 6 bases and at J to 4 bases, leaving 19 bases not matched to a gene. CDR3 region: CASRPRGLGSKRSTGELFF. The CDR3 coding sequence is TGTGCCAGCAGGCCCAGGGGACTAGGGTCAAAGAGAAGCACCGGGGAGCTGTTTTTT.

This clonotype was recorded many times. The chain recombines TRBV27 with TRBJ1-5, with 7 bases identical to TRBD1. Germline assignment: CDR1 MNHEY and CDR2 SMNVEV (reference sequence). This CDR3 has 14 amino acids. The trim removed 0 bases at V and 5 bases at J, leaving 1 base unmatched. The CDR3 loop reads CASSLSRGDQPQHF. The CDR3 region has the DNA TGTGCCAGCAGTTTATCCAGGGGGGATCAGCCCCAGCATTTT.

There are many counts of this clonotype. J is TRBJ2-3 and V is TRBV10-3; D is undetermined. Trimming took 0 bases from V and 7 from J, leaving 5 bases between them. CDR3 length: 12 amino acids. Germline-derived CDR1 and CDR2 are ENHRY and SYGVKD. The CDR3 loop reads CAISESQNTQYF. CDR3 sequence (DNA): TGTGCCATCAGTGAGTCCCAGAATACGCAGTATTTT.

This clonotype was observed many times. The chain joins TRBV27 to TRBJ2-7; no clear D gene. Germline CDR1 MNHEY, CDR2 SMNVEV (reference sequence). CDR3 length equals 12 residues. Trimming took 2 bases from V and 6 from J, leaving 8 bases between them. CDR3 DNA sequence: TGTGCCAGCAGTTTACTGGGTTCCGAGCAGTACTTC. Translated, it gives CASSLLGSEQYF.

This clonotype was counted many times. The J gene is TRBJ1-3, the V gene TRBV5-5; maybe TRBD1 (5 bases). The length of the CDR3 is 15 residues. The V end was cut by 1 base, the J end by 0 bases, with 8 bases between. Germline V lookup: CDR1 SGHKS, CDR2 YYEKEE (reference sequence). CDR3 coding DNA: TGTGCCAGCAGCTTGCGGGGCGGCTCTGGAAACACCATATATTTT. Protein: CASSLRGGSGNTIYF.

The J gene is TRBJ2-5, the V gene TRBV10-3, with D possibly matching TRBD1 (6 bases). This CDR3 contains 17 residues. CDR1 is ENHRY and CDR2 is SYGVKD in the germline V gene. The V end was cut by 4 bases, the J end by 5 bases, with 23 bases between. The CDR3 sequence: CAISALGARRGVETQYF. The CDR3, as DNA: TGTGCCATCAGTGCTCTGGGGGCCCGCCGGGGTGTGGAGACCCAGTACTTC.

Ten or more counts support this clonotype. The chain carries TRBV7-9 and TRBJ1-3, with 9 positions matching TRBD1. The CDR3 consists of 17 residues. Germline V gene data show CDR1 as SEHNR and CDR2 as FQNEAQ (reference sequence). With 4 bases clipped from V and 0 bases from J, the junction kept 7 bases outside the gene matches. CDR3 protein: CASSSYRGRASGNTIYF. CDR3 nucleotide sequence: TGTGCCAGCAGCTCCTACAGGGGGCGCGCCTCTGGAAACACCATATATTTT.

This clonotype has ten or more counts. The CDR3 spells CASSLTGQGRTEAFF. The CDR3 DNA follows: TGTGCCAGCAGCTTGACAGGACAGGGAAGAACTGAAGCTTTCTTT. The chain combines TRBV5-5 with TRBJ1-1; 8 positions agree with TRBD1. Trimming at V came to 1 base and at J to 5 bases, leaving 7 bases not matched to a gene. CDR3 length: 15 amino acids. The germline V gene encodes CDR1 SGHKS and CDR2 YYEKEE (reference sequence).

At least ten counts were recorded for this clonotype. V usage is TRBV4-1 and J usage is TRBJ2-1; 7 bases are shared with TRBD1. The CDR3 loop spans 15 amino acids. V lost 1 base and J lost 3; bases outside the gene matches: 3. Looked up from germline, CDR1 is MGHRA and CDR2 is YSYEKL. For the CDR3, the DNA is TGCGCCAGCAGCCAAGTCCAGGGGGACTACAATGAGCAGTTCTTC. Amino acids: CASSQVQGDYNEQFF.

The table lists this clonotype with many counts. The chain joins TRBV5-1 to TRBJ2-2, with 8 bases identical to TRBD1. This CDR3 has 16 residues. The V and J ends lost 5 bases and 6 bases, in that order; junction bases with no gene match: 12. Looked up from germline, CDR1 is SGHRS and CDR2 is YFSETQ. In DNA form, the CDR3 reads TGCGCCAGCAGTCTTCCGGGGACAGGTAGAGCCGGGGAGCTGTTTTTT. Amino acids: CASSLPGTGRAGELFF.

This clonotype was recorded at least ten times. This chain uses TRBV9 with TRBJ2-1; 13 bases are shared with TRBD2. The junction had 9 bases not matched to a gene; V was cut back by 2 bases and J by 10 bases. CDR3 size: 16 residues. CDR1 is SGDLS and CDR2 is YYNGEE in the germline V gene. The CDR3: CASSVDGLAGVREQFF. The CDR3 DNA reads as TGTGCCAGCAGCGTCGATGGACTAGCGGGAGTCCGAGAGCAGTTCTTC.

This sequence joins TRBV6-5 and TRBJ1-1, with D uncertain. CDR3 length: 13 residues. V was cut by 6 bases and J by 2 bases, with 10 bases left in between. Per the germline V gene, CDR1 is MNHEY and CDR2 is SVGAGI. CDR3 sequence (DNA): TGTGCCAGCAGATTGTGGGGTAACACTGAAGCTTTCTTT. It is translated as CASRLWGNTEAFF.

This clonotype was observed many times. The chain recombines TRBV7-9 with TRBJ2-5; 9 nucleotides line up with TRBD2. CDR1 is SEHNR and CDR2 is FQNEAQ in the germline V gene (reference sequence). This CDR3 is built from 17 residues. V dropped 7 bases and J dropped 3; count of bases not matched to a gene: 15. The CDR3 DNA reads as TGTGCCAGCACCAACGAAGTGTGGCGGGGGGGAGAAGAGACCCAGTACTTC. This codes for CASTNEVWRGGEETQYF. Full variable domain (rest looked up from reference TRBV7-9 and TRBJ2-5): DTGVSQNPRHKITKRGQNVTFRCDPISEHNRLYWYRQTLGQGPEFLTYFQNEAQLEKSRLLSDRFSAERPKGSFSTLEIQRTEQGDSAMYLCASTNEVWRGGEETQYFGPGTRLLVL.